This T cell receptor beta chain is drawn from a study of blood T cell repertoires in COVID-19. Germline V gives CDR1 SGHRS, CDR2 YFSETQ. The ends lost 0 bases at V and 1 base at J; junction bases unmatched: 3. The length of the CDR3 is 16 residues. This table comes from immunoSEQ multiplex PCR, and its TCRdb copy is limited to in-frame clones, with some not included. The sample records over 150,000 clones, about 79% being singletons. The chain combines TRBV5-1 with TRBJ2-3; TRBD2 agrees at 9 bases. This sequence was found in a woman aged 70-85 years with acute or convalescent COVID-19. Sequences were obtained from peripheral blood. The CDR3: CASSLERTSGTDTQYF. The CDR3 DNA sequence: TGCGCCAGCAGCTTGGAGAGGACTAGCGGCACAGATACGCAGTATTTT. Using reference TRBV5-1 and TRBJ2-3 for the parts outside the CDR3, the full variable domain is KAGVTQTPRYLIKTRGQQVTLSCSPISGHRSVSWYQQTPGQGLQFLFEYFSETQRNKGNFPGRFSGRQFSNSRSEMNVSTLELGDSALYLCASSLERTSGTDTQYFGPGTRLTVL.